This T cell receptor beta chain originates from a study of blood T cell repertoires in COVID-19. In the original analysis: From reference gene primer amplification, estimates of nucleated cell counts were derived. Sequencing used immunoSEQ multiplex PCR; TCRdb keeps in-frame clones, though not all of them. That table gives V, J and clone size, and the DNA gave D and trimming. The profile shows over 150,000 clones, 91% of them singletons. The CDR3 is 14 amino acids. Germline V gives CDR1 ENHRY, CDR2 SYGVKD. Trimming cost V 2 bases and J 8 bases; bases outside gene matches: 2. The sequence came from a man between 50 and 59 years old with acute or convalescent COVID-19. The chain combines TRBV10-3 with TRBJ2-1; 11 bases align to TRBD1. Sequencing was performed on peripheral blood. In nucleotides, the CDR3 is TGTGCCATCAGTGAGGGACAGGGGGCCGATGAGCAGTTCTTC. Encoded protein: CAISEGQGADEQFF.